This T cell receptor beta chain is from a study of T cells in Graves' hyperthyroidism and ophthalmopathy. A lack of ophthalmopathy progression within 18 months defined stable Graves' hyperthyroidism. Reasons for excluding patients were uncontrolled infection, other autoimmune disease, pregnancy or lactation. Each diagnosis was grounded in clinical symptoms, serum thyroxine and TRAb, thyroid ultrasound, and orbital computed tomography. TCR beta CDR3 sequences were amplified from RNA transcripts. In the first-round RT-PCR of the TCR CDR3, the HTBI primer set was used. TCRdb redid the calling of the multiplex PCR reads with MiXCR, one entry per CDR3 protein. This repertoire shows around 350,000 distinct CDR3 sequences, approximately 19% found once; its top ten account for 3.7%. Regarding the study as a whole: Ophthalmopathy was predicted by the model a median of roughly 6 months ahead of onset.

This CDR3 has 13 residues. V was shortened by 2 bases and J by 6 bases, with 9 bases between the two germline ends. Germline V gene sequence: CDR1 SGHRS, CDR2 YFSETQ. This clonotype was observed at least ten times. Antigen specificity is unknown. This clonotype originated in a woman younger than 30 with Graves' hyperthyroidism. Sequenced input: blood. The chain combines TRBV5-1 with TRBJ1-5, with a weak D call TRBD1 (6 bases). The CDR3 loop is CASSLTGIQPQHF. As DNA, the CDR3 is TGCGCCAGCAGCTTAACAGGGATTCAGCCCCAGCATTTT. The full variable domain, with the rest looked up from reference TRBV5-1 and TRBJ1-5, is KAGVTQTPRYLIKTRGQQVTLSCSPISGHRSVSWYQQTPGQGLQFLFEYFSETQRNKGNFPGRFSGRQFSNSRSEMNVSTLELGDSALYLCASSLTGIQPQHFGDGTRLSIL.